This T cell receptor beta chain was identified in a study of early T cells in non-severe SARS-CoV-2 infection. Whole-study context: The study sequenced bulk RNA from unsorted whole blood, with chains unpaired.

This clonotype was counted only a few times. The TCR library protocol attached unique molecular identifiers to the individual cDNA molecules. Each CDR3 protein gets one entry after TCRdb re-called the 5' RACE reads with MiXCR. The profile covers fewer than 100,000 distinct CDR3 sequences, with about 10% appearing a single time and about 4.8% taken by the ten largest. Germline assignment: CDR1 SEHNR and CDR2 FQNEAQ (reference sequence). The CDR3 spans 14 residues. V shed 5 bases and J 9 bases; nucleotides not matched to a gene: 5. Input material: whole blood. The sequence came from an adult who was a healthcare worker with PCR-confirmed SARS-CoV-2 infection or an uninfected control (not recorded which). V and J are TRBV7-9 and TRBJ1-6, with TRBD1 matching 9 bases. The CDR3, as DNA: TGTGCCAGCAGCCCGACAGGGGGTTCTTCACCCCTCCACTTT. Translation gives CASSPTGGSSPLHF.